The 10 T cell receptor beta chains presented below share a single source sample, sequenced in a study of T-cell reconstitution after alpha-beta-depleted transplantation in children. Unique molecular identifiers were built into the TCRbeta library. Each CDR3 protein gets one entry after TCRdb re-called the PCR reads with MiXCR. There are a few hundred thousand distinct CDR3 sequences in the sample; approximately 13% occur only once, and around 2% lies in the top ten. The material was PBMCs, mostly from graft donor cells, obtained 360 days after TCRalphabeta/CD19-depleted stem cell transplant. These TCRs come from a male patient aged 10-17 years who had a stem cell transplant for acute myeloid leukemia, so the T cells may come from the graft donor.

This clonotype was detected only a few times. The chain links TRBV18 to TRBJ2-7; TRBD2 agrees at 11 bases. After removal of 0 bases from V and 1 base from J, the junction contained 2 bases not matched to a gene. CDR3 length: 16 residues. From germline, CDR1 is KGHSH and CDR2 LQKENI. CDR3 residues: CASSPPTSGSSYEQYF. The DNA of the CDR3 is TGTGCCAGCTCACCACCTACTAGCGGGAGTTCCTACGAGCAGTACTTC.

The chain recombines TRBV7-2 with TRBJ2-1, with 15 bases identical to TRBD2. This CDR3 comprises 21 residues. V shed 0 bases and J 5 bases; nucleotides not matched to a gene: 14. Germline CDR1 is SGHTA and CDR2 is FQGNSA. CDR3 DNA: TGTGCCAGCAGCTTAGCTAACTGGGGACTAGCGGGAGGAGGGATCCACAATGAGCAGTTCTTC. This gives the protein CASSLANWGLAGGGIHNEQFF.

The rearrangement uses TRBV7-9 and TRBJ2-2, with D maybe TRBD1 (6 bases). This CDR3 region has 16 residues. The V end was cut by 5 bases, the J end by 0 bases, with 13 bases between. The germline V gene has CDR1 SEHNR and CDR2 FQNEAQ (reference sequence). The CDR3 sequence: CASSVPTGANTGELFF. In DNA, the CDR3 is TGTGCCAGCAGCGTACCGACAGGCGCGAACACCGGGGAGCTGTTTTTT. Full variable domain (rest looked up from reference TRBV7-9 and TRBJ2-2): DTGVSQNPRHKITKRGQNVTFRCDPISEHNRLYWYRQTLGQGPEFLTYFQNEAQLEKSRLLSDRFSAERPKGSFSTLEIQRTEQGDSAMYLCASSVPTGANTGELFFGEGSRLTVL.

In its sample, this clonotype was seen many times. This chain uses TRBV7-8 with TRBJ2-2, with no clear D. The CDR3 contains 11 residues. Germline assignment: CDR1 SGHVS and CDR2 FQNEAQ. V was cut by 4 bases and J by 8 bases, with 5 bases left in between. CDR3 bases: TGTGCCAGCAGCTCCCGAGGGGAGCTGTTTTTT. Translating it yields CASSSRGELFF.

In this sample, this clonotype turned up a few times. This rearrangement joins TRBV6-5 to TRBJ2-3; D uncertain. Trimming left V 2 bases short and J 3 bases short, with 12 bases between. In germline, CDR1 is MNHEY, CDR2 SVGAGI. This CDR3 region has 15 residues. The DNA of the CDR3 is TGTGCCAGCAGTTACCCAATGCCTTGGACAGATACGCAGTATTTT. It yields the protein CASSYPMPWTDTQYF.

The CDR3 region is CASSLDPGQDSPLHF. In DNA, the CDR3 is TGTGCCAGCAGCTTAGATCCAGGCCAGGATTCACCCCTCCACTTT. The gene calls are TRBV7-2 and TRBJ1-6; D uncertain. V was shortened by 1 base and J by 8 bases, with 12 bases between the two germline ends. The CDR3 totals 15 residues. Germline V gene sequence: CDR1 SGHTA, CDR2 FQGNSA. The entire variable domain, with the rest obtained from reference TRBV7-2 and TRBJ1-6, is as follows: GAGVSQSPSNKVTEKGKDVELRCDPISGHTALYWYRQSLGQGLEFLIYFQGNSAPDKSGLPSDRFSAERTGGSVSTLTIQRTQQEDSAVYLCASSLDPGQDSPLHFGNGTRLTVT.

Concerning this clonotype itself: Mismatch with germline at one junction end may stem from a read error. V gene TRBV9 combines with J gene TRBJ2-3, with a possible D match to TRBD2 (6 bases). This CDR3 has 11 amino acids. Germline V gene lookup returns CDR1 SGDLS and CDR2 YYNGEE. For the CDR3, the DNA is TGTGCCAGCAGCGTACCGGGAGCGCCGGACTTT. Translating gives CASSVPGAPDF.

The rearrangement uses TRBV7-2 and TRBJ2-2; the D is unclear. The V gene lost 4 bases and the J gene lost 3 bases, with 9 bases spanning the gap. The CDR3 has 14 amino acids. Germline CDR1 reads SGHTA; CDR2 reads FQGNSA. The CDR3 is CASSSRHHTGELFF. The CDR3 DNA is TGTGCCAGCAGCTCCAGACACCACACCGGGGAGCTGTTTTTT.

The gene calls are TRBV29-1 and TRBJ2-1; possible D gene TRBD2, 6 bases. The CDR3 has 12 residues. The ends were cut back, 6 bases at V and 9 bases at J, with 15 bases in the middle. The germline gives CDR1 SQVTM, CDR2 ANQGSEA. CDR3 in amino acids: CSVGAGRGEQFF. The CDR3 coding sequence is TGCAGCGTCGGGGCGGGGCGGGGTGAGCAGTTCTTC.

This clonotype was counted at least ten times. The chain has TRBV29-1 and TRBJ2-5; tentatively, D is TRBD2 (6 bases). The CDR3 length is 10 residues. Trimming removed 7 bases at V and 13 bases at J, with 16 bases between. Germline V gene data show CDR1 as SQVTM and CDR2 as ANQGSEA. The CDR3 coding sequence is TGCAGCGGGGGAGGCGAGATCCGGTACTTC. Amino acids: CSGGGEIRYF.